Below are 8 T cell receptor beta chains sequenced from a single sample in a study of early T cells in non-severe SARS-CoV-2 infection. TCRdb re-called the 5' RACE reads through MiXCR, storing one row per CDR3 protein. The sample includes tens of thousands of distinct CDR3 sequences, approximately 13% of them seen just once. The material sequenced was whole blood. The origin of the receptors is an adult who was a healthcare worker with PCR-confirmed SARS-CoV-2 infection or an uninfected control (not recorded which).

This clonotype has only a few counts. The CDR3 DNA reads as TGTGCCAGCAGCCTTGACAGGGTAGCCCACGAGCAGTACTTC. Its translation: CASSLDRVAHEQYF. J is TRBJ2-7 and V is TRBV11-2, with 7 bases matching TRBD1. The trim removed 5 bases at V and 5 bases at J, leaving 9 bases unmatched. This CDR3 region has 14 residues. Germline CDR1 reads SGHAT; CDR2 reads FQNNGV.

The V gene is TRBV27, the J gene TRBJ2-7, with 8 bases identical to TRBD2. V gave up 6 bases and J gave up 6 bases; unmatched junction bases: 4. The CDR3 has 12 residues. In germline, CDR1 is MNHEY, CDR2 SMNVEV (reference sequence). CDR3 residues: CASRETSAEQYF. CDR3 in DNA: TGTGCCAGCAGAGAGACTAGCGCCGAGCAGTACTTC.

The genes are TRBV29-1 and TRBJ1-1; the D is unclear. Trimming stripped 4 bases from V and 5 bases from J, with 11 bases between. Per the germline V gene, CDR1 is SQVTM and CDR2 is ANQGSEA. This CDR3 is built from 12 residues. CDR3 sequence: CSVVPGGTEAFF. The CDR3 nucleotides read TGCAGCGTTGTACCCGGAGGGACTGAAGCTTTCTTT. The full variable domain, in which reference TRBV29-1 and TRBJ1-1 provide the parts outside the CDR3, is SAVISQKPSRDICQRGTSLTIQCQVDSQVTMMFWYRQQPGQSLTLIATANQGSEATYESGFVIDKFPISRPNLTFSTLTVSNMSPEDSSIYLCSVVPGGTEAFFGQGTRLTVV.

V gene TRBV5-1 combines with J gene TRBJ1-6, with 7 bases lining up with TRBD1. The CDR3 spans 15 residues. Trimming took 4 bases from V and 4 from J; bases not matched to a gene: 5. Germline CDR1 and CDR2: SGHRS and YFSETQ. CDR3 in DNA: TGCGCCAGCAGCGCGGGACAGTCTTATAATTCACCCCTCCACTTT. Residues: CASSAGQSYNSPLHF.

This clonotype turned up a few times. This sequence joins TRBV12-3 or TRBV12-4 and TRBJ2-2; 8 nucleotides agree with TRBD1. V lost 0 bases, J lost 4 bases, and 7 bases stayed unmatched. This CDR3 has 17 amino acids. The CDR3 spells CASSLAPGGRGTGELFF. CDR3 in DNA: TGTGCCAGCAGTTTAGCTCCAGGGGGCCGGGGCACCGGGGAGCTGTTTTTT.

This clonotype was counted only a few times. V gene TRBV7-2 combines with J gene TRBJ1-1; no clear D gene. There are 15 residues in the CDR3. Germline CDR1 and CDR2: SGHTA and FQGNSA. Trimming pared 5 bases from V and 0 bases from J, leaving 13 bases between. CDR3 protein: CASSPQSTVNTEAFF. CDR3 DNA: TGTGCCAGCAGCCCCCAGTCGACGGTGAACACTGAAGCTTTCTTT.

This clonotype has a handful of counts. The chain is built from TRBV6-6 and TRBJ1-1, with 8 positions matching TRBD1. CDR1 is MNHNY and CDR2 is SVGAGI in the germline V gene (reference sequence). The V segment lost 5 bases and the J segment 3 bases; nucleotides outside the gene matches: 8. This CDR3 is built from 15 residues. The CDR3 bases are TGTGCCAGCAGTCAACCTACAGGGGGGCACACTGAAGCTTTCTTT. This translates into CASSQPTGGHTEAFF.

Only a few counts were recorded for this clonotype. This chain connects TRBV7-9 to TRBJ1-2; TRBD1 agrees at 10 bases. V shed 3 bases and J 0 bases; nucleotides not matched to a gene: 7. This CDR3 region has 17 residues. Germline CDR1 reads SEHNR; CDR2 reads FQNEAQ (reference sequence). The CDR3 is CASSFRDRGPTNYGYTF. CDR3 DNA: TGTGCCAGCAGCTTCCGGGACAGGGGTCCGACTAACTATGGCTACACCTTC.